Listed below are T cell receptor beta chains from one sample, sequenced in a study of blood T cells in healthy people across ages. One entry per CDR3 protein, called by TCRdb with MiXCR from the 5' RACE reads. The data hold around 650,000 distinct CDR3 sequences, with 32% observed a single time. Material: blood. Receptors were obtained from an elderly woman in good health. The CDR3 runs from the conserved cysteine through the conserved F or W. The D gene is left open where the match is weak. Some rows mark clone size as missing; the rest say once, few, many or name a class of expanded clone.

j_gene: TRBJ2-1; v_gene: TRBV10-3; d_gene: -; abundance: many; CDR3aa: CAISELGTDEQFF; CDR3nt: TGTGCCATCAGTGAGTTGGGAACAGATGAGCAGTTCTTC
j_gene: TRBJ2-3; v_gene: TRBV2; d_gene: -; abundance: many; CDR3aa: CASRGAGTDTQYF; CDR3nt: TGTGCCAGCAGGGGGGCTGGCACAGATACGCAGTATTTT
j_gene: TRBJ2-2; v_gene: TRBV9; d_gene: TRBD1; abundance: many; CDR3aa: CASSAPAQGAGTGELFF; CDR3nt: TGTGCCAGCAGCGCACCAGCACAGGGGGCTGGCACCGGGGAGCTGTTTTTT
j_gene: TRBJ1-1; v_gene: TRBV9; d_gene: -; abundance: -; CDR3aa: CASSGPGINTEAFF; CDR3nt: TGTGCCAGCAGCGGTCCCGGGATAAACACTGAAGCTTTCTTT
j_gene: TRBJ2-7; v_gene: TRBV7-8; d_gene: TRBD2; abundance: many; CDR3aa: CASSPVGGELYEQYF; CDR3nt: TGTGCCAGCAGCCCGGTGGGGGGGGAACTCTACGAGCAGTACTTC
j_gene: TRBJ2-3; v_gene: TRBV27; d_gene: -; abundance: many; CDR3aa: CASSLSITGGLRDTQYF; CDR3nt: TGTGCCAGCAGTTTATCCATAACGGGTGGATTAAGGGATACGCAGTATTTT
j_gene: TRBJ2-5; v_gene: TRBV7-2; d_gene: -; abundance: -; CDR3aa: CASSSFGSEGGQWETQYF; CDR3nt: TGTGCCAGCAGCTCCTTCGGGTCCGAGGGGGGGCAGTGGGAGACCCAGTACTTC
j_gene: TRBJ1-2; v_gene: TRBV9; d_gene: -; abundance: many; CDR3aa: CASSVGSGVDGYTF; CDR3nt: TGTGCCAGCAGCGTAGGGTCAGGGGTGGATGGCTACACCTTC
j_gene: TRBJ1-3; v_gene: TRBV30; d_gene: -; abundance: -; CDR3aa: CAWSLLGSSGNTIYF; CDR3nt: TGTGCCTGGAGTTTACTGGGGAGCTCTGGAAACACCATATATTTT
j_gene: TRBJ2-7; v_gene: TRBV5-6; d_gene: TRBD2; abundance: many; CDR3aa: CASSRLLLAGTLGEQYF; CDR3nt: TGTGCCAGCAGCCGTTTATTACTAGCGGGGACTCTCGGTGAGCAGTACTTC
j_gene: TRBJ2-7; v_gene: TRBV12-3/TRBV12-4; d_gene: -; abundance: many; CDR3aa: CASSLAAPYEQYF; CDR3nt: TGTGCCAGCAGTTTAGCAGCCCCCTACGAGCAGTACTTC
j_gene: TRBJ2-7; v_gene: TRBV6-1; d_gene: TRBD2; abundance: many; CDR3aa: CASTGGGSYEQYF; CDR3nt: TGTGCCAGCACCGGGGGGGGCTCCTACGAGCAGTACTTC
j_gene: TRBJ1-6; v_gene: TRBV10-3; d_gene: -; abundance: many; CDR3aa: CAINQGQGNNSPLHF; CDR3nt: TGTGCCATCAACCAGGGGCAGGGGAATAATTCACCCCTCCACTTT
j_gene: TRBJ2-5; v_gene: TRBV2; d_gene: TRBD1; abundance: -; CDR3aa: CASSAGGWQETQYF; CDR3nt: TGTGCCAGTAGCGCAGGGGGCTGGCAAGAGACCCAGTACTTC
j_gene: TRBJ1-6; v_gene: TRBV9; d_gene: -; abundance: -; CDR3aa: CASSVSNNSPLHF; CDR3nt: TGTGCCAGCAGCGTAAGCAATAATTCACCCCTCCACTTT
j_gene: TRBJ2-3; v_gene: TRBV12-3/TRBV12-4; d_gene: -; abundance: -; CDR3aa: CASSRSVGADVQYF; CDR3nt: TGTGCCAGCAGCCGTTCGGTGGGAGCAGATGTGCAGTATTTT
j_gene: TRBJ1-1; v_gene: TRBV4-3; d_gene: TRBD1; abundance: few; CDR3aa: CASSQDGGQGRMNTEAFF; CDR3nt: TGCGCCAGCAGCCAAGATGGGGGACAGGGAAGAATGAACACTGAAGCTTTCTTT
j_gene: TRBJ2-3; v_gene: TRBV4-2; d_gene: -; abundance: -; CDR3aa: CASSMGMASSDTQYF; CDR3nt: TGTGCCAGCAGCATGGGGATGGCGAGCTCAGATACGCAGTATTTT
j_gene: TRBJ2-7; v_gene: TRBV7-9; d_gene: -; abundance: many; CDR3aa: CASSQSRLATYEQYF; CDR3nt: TGTGCCAGCAGCCAGTCCCGACTTGCAACCTACGAGCAGTACTTC
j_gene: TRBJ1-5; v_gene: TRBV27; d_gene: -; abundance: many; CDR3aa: CASSWGGGYSNQPQHF; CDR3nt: TGTGCCAGCAGTTGGGGAGGGGGGTATAGCAATCAGCCCCAGCATTTT
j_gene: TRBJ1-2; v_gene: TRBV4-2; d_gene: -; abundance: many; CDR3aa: CASSQVQADYGYTF; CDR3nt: TGTGCCAGCAGCCAGGTACAGGCAGACTATGGCTACACCTTC
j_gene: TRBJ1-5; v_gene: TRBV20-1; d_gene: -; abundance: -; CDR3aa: CSALAPRGNQPQHF; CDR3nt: TGCAGTGCCCTGGCCCCACGCGGCAATCAGCCCCAGCATTTT
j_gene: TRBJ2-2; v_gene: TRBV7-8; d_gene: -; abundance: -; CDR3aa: CASSLGAGALYGELFF; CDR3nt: TGTGCCAGCAGCCTGGGGGCGGGGGCCCTCTACGGGGAGCTGTTTTTT
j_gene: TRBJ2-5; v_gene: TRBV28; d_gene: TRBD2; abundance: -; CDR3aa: CASRPGLAGVSETQYF; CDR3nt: TGTGCCAGCAGGCCCGGCCTAGCGGGGGTTAGTGAGACCCAGTACTTC
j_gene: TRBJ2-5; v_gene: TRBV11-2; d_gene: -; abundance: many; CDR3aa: CASSTPSGWGETQYF; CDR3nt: TGTGCCAGCAGCACACCCTCGGGATGGGGGGAGACCCAGTACTTC
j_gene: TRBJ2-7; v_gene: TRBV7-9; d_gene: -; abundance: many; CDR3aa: CASSLGPGGSYEQYF; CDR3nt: TGTGCCAGCAGCCTCGGGCCCGGGGGCTCCTACGAGCAGTACTTC
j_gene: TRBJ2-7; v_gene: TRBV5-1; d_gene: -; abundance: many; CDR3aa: CASSLAAPVSSYEQYF; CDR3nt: TGCGCCAGCAGCTTGGCTGCTCCGGTGAGCTCCTACGAGCAGTACTTC
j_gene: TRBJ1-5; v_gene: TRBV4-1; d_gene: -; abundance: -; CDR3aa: CASSQLQGYSNQPQHF; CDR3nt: TGCGCCAGCAGCCAGCTCCAGGGGTATAGCAATCAGCCCCAGCATTTT
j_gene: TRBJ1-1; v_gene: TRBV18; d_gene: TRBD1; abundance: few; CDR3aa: CASSPPGTGSMNTEAFF; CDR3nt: TGTGCCAGCTCACCACCGGGGACAGGGAGTATGAACACTGAAGCTTTCTTT
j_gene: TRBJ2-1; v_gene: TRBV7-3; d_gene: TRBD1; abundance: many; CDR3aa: CASSGGTGRGEQFF; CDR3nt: TGTGCCAGCAGTGGGGGGACAGGGAGGGGAGAGCAGTTCTTC
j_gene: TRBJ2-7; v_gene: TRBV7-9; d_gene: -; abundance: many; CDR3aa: CAVEGGESFYEQYF; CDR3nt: TGTGCCGTCGAAGGCGGGGAGAGTTTCTACGAGCAGTACTTC
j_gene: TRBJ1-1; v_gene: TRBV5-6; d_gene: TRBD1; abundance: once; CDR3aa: CASSLDRGSFEAFF; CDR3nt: TGTGCCAGCAGCCTAGACAGGGGGAGTTTTGAAGCTTTCTTT
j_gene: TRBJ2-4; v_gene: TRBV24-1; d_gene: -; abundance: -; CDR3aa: CATSVVGYIQYF; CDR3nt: TGTGCCACCAGTGTCGTGGGTTACATTCAGTACTTC
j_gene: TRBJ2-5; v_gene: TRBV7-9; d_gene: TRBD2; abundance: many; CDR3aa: CASSSGTSGGLGAETQYF; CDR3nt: TGTGCCAGCAGCTCTGGGACTAGCGGGGGCCTTGGGGCCGAGACCCAGTACTTC